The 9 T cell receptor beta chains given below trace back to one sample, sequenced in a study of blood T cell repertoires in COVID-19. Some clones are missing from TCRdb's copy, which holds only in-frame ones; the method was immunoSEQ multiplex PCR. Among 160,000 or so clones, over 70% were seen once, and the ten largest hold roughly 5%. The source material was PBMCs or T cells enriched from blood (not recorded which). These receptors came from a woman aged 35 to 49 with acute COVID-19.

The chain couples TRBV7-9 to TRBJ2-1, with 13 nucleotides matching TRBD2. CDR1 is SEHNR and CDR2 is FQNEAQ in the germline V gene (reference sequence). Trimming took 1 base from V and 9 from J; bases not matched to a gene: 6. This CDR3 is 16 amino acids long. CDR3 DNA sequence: TGTGCCAGCAGCTTAGGGGGACTAGCGGGAACTGGTGAGCAGTTCTTC. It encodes CASSLGGLAGTGEQFF.

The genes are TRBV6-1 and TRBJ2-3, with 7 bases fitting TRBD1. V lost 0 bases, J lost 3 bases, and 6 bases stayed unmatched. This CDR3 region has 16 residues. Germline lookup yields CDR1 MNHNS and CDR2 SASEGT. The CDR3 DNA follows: TGTGCCAGCAGTGAAGCGACAGGGTCAGGAACAGATACGCAGTATTTT. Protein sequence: CASSEATGSGTDTQYF.

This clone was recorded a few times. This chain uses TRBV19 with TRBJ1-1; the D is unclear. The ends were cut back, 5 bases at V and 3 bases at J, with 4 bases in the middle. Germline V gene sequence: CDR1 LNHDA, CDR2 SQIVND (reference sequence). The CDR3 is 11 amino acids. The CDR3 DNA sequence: TGTGCCAGTAGTGAGTACACTGAAGCTTTCTTT. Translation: CASSEYTEAFF.

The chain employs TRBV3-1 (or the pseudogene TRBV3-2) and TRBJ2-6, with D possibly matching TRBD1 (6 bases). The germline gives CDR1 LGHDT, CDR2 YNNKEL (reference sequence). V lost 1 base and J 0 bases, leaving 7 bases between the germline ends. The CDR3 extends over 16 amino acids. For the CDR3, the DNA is TGTGCCAGCAGCCAAGGGACAGTCTCTGGGGCCAACGTCCTGACTTTC. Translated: CASSQGTVSGANVLTF.

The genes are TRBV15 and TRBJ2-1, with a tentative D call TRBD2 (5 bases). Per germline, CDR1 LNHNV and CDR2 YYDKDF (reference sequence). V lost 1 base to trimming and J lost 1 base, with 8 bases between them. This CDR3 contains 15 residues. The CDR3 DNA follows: TGTGCCACCAGCAGAGGGACTCTTTCCTACAATGAGCAGTTCTTC. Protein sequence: CATSRGTLSYNEQFF.

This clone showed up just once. The CDR3 coding sequence is TGTGCCAGCAGCTTGAGTAGCGGAGGCGGAGAGACCCAGTACTTC. This sequence encodes CASSLSSGGGETQYF. The chain has TRBV5-6 and TRBJ2-5, with D perhaps matching TRBD2 (6 bases). Trimming took off 1 base at V and 4 bases at J, with 14 bases between the two ends. The CDR3 consists of 15 residues. Germline V CDR1 and CDR2: SGHDT, YYEEEE.

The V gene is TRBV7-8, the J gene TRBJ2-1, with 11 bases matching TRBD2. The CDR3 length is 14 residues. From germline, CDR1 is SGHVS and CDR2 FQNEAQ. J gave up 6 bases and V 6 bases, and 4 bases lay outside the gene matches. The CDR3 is CASRGTSGLNEQFF. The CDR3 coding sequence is TGTGCCAGCAGGGGGACTAGCGGACTCAATGAGCAGTTCTTC.

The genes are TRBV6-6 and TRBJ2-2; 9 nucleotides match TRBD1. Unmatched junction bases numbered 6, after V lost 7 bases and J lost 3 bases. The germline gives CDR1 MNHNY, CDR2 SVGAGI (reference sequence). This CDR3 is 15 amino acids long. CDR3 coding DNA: TGTGCCAGCACCGACAGGGGGTTCGACACCGGGGAGCTGTTTTTT. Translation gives CASTDRGFDTGELFF.

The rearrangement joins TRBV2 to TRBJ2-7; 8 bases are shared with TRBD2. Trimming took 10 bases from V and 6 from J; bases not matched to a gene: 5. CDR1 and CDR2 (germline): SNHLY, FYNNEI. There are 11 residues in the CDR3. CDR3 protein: CATRLAREQYV. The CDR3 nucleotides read TGTGCCACCCGACTAGCGCGCGAGCAGTACGTC.